This paragraph covers one TCR beta chain sequence. Its specificity is not known. The data were obtained in a study of T cell repertoires in cytomegalovirus infection. Study details: Both recently identified HLA-C-restricted and well-studied HLA-B-restricted CMV epitopes were used in the study. Indications came from public TCR beta signatures; they pointed to CMV infection and to a matching HLA type.

V was clipped by 7 bases and J by 4 bases; unmatched bases: 5. The CDR3 sequence is 14 residues long. Whole-study findings and limits: The ex vivo response was dominated by HLA-C-restricted CMV-specific TCR beta clonotypes. The study identified carriers of CMV plus the relevant HLA from cumulative public TCR beta family frequency.

TCRdb ran MiXCR on the reads and lists one entry per CDR3 protein. This sample has approximately 110,000 distinct CDR3 sequences, with less than 30% found just once. This sequence joins TRBV12-3 or TRBV12-4 and TRBJ2-2; TRBD2 matches at 8 bases. Sequenced here: CD8+ T cells from cultured PBMCs, sampled from culture after CMV antigen stimulation. This clonotype was obtained from a human donor in good health (CMV status not recorded). Some clones in this sample may be carry-over from other donors' samples. In nucleotides, the CDR3 is TGTGCCAGCATCTCGGGGGGGGGCACCGGGGAGCTGTTTTTT. Translating it yields CASISGGGTGELFF.